This entry is about one TCR beta chain. The antigen this receptor binds is unknown. Nothing much larger sits one base from this clone, and base qualities are not available. The treatment or condition label corresponds to: suppressive antiretroviral therapy. Cells were stimulated with lysates of CMV-infected fibroblasts at roughly 10 ug/mL. Memory CD4+ T cells that did not respond, being CD40L-negative, CD69-negative and CD45RO-high, were sorted as memory populations depleted of antigen-responding cells. Participants were HIV-1-infected adults who started suppressive ART during chronic infection. Participants had undetectable plasma HIV-1 RNA below 50 copies/mL for at least 4 years. To be included, participants needed a CD4+ T cell count above 400 cells/uL and a positive CMV serology. Before stimulation, PBMCs were isolated using density centrifugation and then depleted of CD8+ T cells. For about 17 hours, the CD8-depleted PBMCs were stimulated with anti-CD28/CD49d costimulation, a CD40-blocking antibody, and enfuvirtide to prevent new infections. Cell sorting was done on a Beckman Coulter MoFlo Legacy or XDP sorter, and dead cells were excluded with propidium iodide. Genomic DNA was extracted with the QIAamp DNA Mini Kit for samples above one million cells, otherwise with the Quick-DNA Microprep Kit.

The sample belongs to a study of persistence of HIV-infected CD4 T cells (dated by TCRdb to the early 2020s). Background on the whole study: CMV- and HIV-1 Gag-responding CD4+ T cells were isolated from ART-treated individuals so that antigen-driven clonal expansion of HIV-1-infected cells could be examined. In the cross-participant TCR cluster analysis, eight or nine participants were included for CMV and 7 participants were included for Gag. Peripheral blood samples of up to roughly 200 mL were obtained at multiple time points, with the exception of two participants, for whom leukapheresis was performed at a single time point. Proviral sequencing was used to assess clonality among infected cells, whereas TCRbeta sequencing gauged the clonality of all cells within each sorted population. The median time participants had been on suppressive ART was about 8 years. General conclusions and limits of the study: Bulk TCR analyses could not be restricted to the rare CMV-responding cells that actually carried HIV-1 proviruses. Within the same sorted populations, how oligoclonal the TCRs were correlated with how oligoclonal the proviruses were. The study involved few individuals and tested only a limited range of antigens. Antigen-responding cells were enriched for degenerate expanded CDR3beta sequences, which suggests convergent selection of CD4+ responses to CMV and Gag. Significantly lower TCRbeta richness was observed in CMV- and Gag-responding cells than in anti-CD3/anti-CD28-responding cells, and higher oligoclonality was observed in CMV-responding cells than in CD3/CD28-stimulated and Gag-responding cells.

The immunoSEQ hsTCRB assay version 4, run in survey mode, was used to sequence TCRbeta repertoires from genomic DNA. For TCRbeta sequencing, genomic DNA was diluted to roughly 9.4 ng/uL, with up to 1 ug used per sample. Under the source paper's analysis protocol: Analysis of the TCRbeta data was done in ImmunoSeq Analyzer 3.0, and diversity was computed on productive nucleotide rearrangements. Using the Immunarch R package, lower-bound TCR diversity was estimated with the improved Chao index and clonality was estimated with the Gini coefficient. When different nucleotide rearrangements encoded the same CDR3beta amino acid sequence, each rearrangement was treated as a distinct clonotype. Differential abundance analysis found TCRbeta sequences that were significantly enriched in antigen-responding cells compared with anti-CD3/anti-CD28-activated cells. Using predicted peptide-MHC specificity as the basis, GLIPH2 grouped TCRs into clusters, both for each participant individually and for the merged data sets that combined participants. TCRdb stores this immuneACCESS table with in-frame sequences only. Part of the clones is absent; in the studies checked, under half of the shortfall reflects unresolved V genes, and no reason is known for the rest. V and J calls and clone size come straight from that table; D and trimming were deduced from the DNA. Recorded for this sample are 30,000 to 35,000 clones; roughly 80% of them occurred a single time. The ten largest clonotypes hold 0.8% to 0.9% of the sample.

V was cut back by 4 bases and J by 5 bases, leaving a gap of 9 bases between them. CDR1 and CDR2, per the germline V gene (reference sequence), are SEHNR and FQNEAQ. Including the terminal cysteine and phenylalanine, the CDR3 comprises 14 residues. Here the CDR3 DNA is all that survives: 42 bases in frame from base 1. This clonotype originated in an adult man with HIV who was CMV-seropositive. This chain joins TRBV7-9 to TRBJ1-6; the D segment cannot be called with confidence. The sample consisted of CD4+ T cells sorted from PBMCs after approximately 19-hour stimulation, taken from a patient who received antiretroviral therapy. Sample cell subset or site, as interpreted from the label and publication: CD40L-CD69- CD45RO-high memory CD4 T cells not responding to CMV lysate. CDR3 region: CASSSDGHNSPLHF. At the DNA level, the sequence is TGTGCCAGCAGCTCAGACGGACATAATTCACCCCTCCACTTT.